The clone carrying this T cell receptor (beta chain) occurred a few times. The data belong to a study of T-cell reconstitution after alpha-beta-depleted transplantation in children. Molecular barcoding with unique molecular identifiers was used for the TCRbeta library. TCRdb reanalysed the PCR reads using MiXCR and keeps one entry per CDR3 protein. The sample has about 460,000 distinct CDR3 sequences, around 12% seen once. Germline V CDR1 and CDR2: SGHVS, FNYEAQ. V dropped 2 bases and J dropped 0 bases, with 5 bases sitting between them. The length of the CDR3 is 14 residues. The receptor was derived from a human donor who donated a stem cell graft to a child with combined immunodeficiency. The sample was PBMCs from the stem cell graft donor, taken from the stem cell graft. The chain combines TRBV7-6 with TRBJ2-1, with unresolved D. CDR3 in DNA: TGTGCCAGCAGCTTATCCACCTCCTACAATGAGCAGTTCTTC. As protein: CASSLSTSYNEQFF.